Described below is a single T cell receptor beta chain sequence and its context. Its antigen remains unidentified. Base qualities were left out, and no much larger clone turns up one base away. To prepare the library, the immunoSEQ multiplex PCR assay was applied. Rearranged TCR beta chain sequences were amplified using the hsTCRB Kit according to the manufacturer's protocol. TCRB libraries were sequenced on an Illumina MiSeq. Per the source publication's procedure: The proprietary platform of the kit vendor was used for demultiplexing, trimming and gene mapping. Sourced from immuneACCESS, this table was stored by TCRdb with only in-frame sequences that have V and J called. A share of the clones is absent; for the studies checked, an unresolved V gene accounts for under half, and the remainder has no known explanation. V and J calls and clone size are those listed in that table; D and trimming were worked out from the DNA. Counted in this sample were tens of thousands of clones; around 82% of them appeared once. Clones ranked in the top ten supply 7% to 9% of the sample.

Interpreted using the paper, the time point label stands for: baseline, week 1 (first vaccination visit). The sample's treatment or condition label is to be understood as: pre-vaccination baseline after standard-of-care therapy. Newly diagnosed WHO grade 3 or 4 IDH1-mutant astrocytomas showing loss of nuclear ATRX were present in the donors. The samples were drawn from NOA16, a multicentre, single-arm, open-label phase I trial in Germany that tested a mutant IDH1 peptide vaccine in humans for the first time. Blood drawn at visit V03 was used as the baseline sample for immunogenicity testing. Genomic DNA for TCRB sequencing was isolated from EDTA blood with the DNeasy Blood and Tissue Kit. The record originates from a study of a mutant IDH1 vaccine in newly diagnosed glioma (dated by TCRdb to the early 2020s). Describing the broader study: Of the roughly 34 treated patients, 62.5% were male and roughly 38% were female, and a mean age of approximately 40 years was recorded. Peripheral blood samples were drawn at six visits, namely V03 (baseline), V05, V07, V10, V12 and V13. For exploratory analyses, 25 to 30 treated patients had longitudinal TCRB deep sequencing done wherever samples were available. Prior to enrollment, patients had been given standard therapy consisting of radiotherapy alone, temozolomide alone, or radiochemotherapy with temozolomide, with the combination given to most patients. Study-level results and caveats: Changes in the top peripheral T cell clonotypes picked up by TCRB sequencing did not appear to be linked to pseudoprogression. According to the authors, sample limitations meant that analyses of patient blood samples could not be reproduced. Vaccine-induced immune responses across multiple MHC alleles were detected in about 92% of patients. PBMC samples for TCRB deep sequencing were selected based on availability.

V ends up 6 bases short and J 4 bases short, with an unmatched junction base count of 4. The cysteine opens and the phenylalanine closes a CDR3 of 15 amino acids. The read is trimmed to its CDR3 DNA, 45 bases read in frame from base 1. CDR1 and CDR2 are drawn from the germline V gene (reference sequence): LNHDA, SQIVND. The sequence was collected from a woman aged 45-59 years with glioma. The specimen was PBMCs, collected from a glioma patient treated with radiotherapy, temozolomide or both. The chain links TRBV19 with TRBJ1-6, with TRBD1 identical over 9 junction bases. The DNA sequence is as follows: TGTGCCAGTAGATCCGGGACAGGGTATAATTCACCCCTCCACTTT. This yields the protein CASRSGTGYNSPLHF.